This T cell receptor beta chain was sequenced for a study of beta chain features in type 1 diabetes. The sequenced template was cDNA made from the entire isolated RNA. Profiled with immunoSEQ multiplex PCR; TCRdb holds only in-frame clones, not every one. The data contain fewer than 200,000 clones, more than 10% of them seen just once; the ten biggest clones take up approximately 0.62%. This clone has a handful of counts. V was pared by 0 bases and J by 1 base, with 6 bases between. The CDR3 totals 14 residues. Germline values: CDR1 SNHLY, CDR2 FYNNEI. This chain links TRBV2 with TRBJ2-5; D is possibly TRBD2 (6 bases). The sample taken for sequencing was central memory CD4+ T cells from blood. The TCR comes from a woman aged 18-30 years in good health. This chain's CDR3 is CASSEARGQETQYF. The CDR3 DNA sequence: TGTGCCAGCAGTGAAGCGCGGGGCCAAGAGACCCAGTACTTC.